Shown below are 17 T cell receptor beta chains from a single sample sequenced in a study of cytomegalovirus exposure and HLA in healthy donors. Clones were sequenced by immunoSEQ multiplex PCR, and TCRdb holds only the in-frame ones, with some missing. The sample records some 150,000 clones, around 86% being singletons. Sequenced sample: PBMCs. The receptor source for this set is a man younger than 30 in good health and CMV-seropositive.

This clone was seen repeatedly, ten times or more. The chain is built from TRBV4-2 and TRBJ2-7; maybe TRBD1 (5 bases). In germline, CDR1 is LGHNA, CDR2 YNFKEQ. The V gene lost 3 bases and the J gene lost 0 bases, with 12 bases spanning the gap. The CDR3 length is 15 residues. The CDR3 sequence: CASSQETGSSYEQYF. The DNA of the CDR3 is TGTGCCAGCAGCCAGGAAACAGGATCCTCCTACGAGCAGTACTTC.

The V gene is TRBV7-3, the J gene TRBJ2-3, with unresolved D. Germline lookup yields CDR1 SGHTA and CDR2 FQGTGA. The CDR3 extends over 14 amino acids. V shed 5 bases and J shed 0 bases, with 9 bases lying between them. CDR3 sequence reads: CASSERSSTDTQYF. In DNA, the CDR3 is TGTGCCAGCAGCGAGCGCTCAAGCACAGATACGCAGTATTTT.

The CDR3 region has the DNA TGTGCCAGCAGCTTTACTTCAGGGGAAGAGACCCAGTACTTC. Translation gives CASSFTSGEETQYF. The V gene is TRBV7-6, the J gene TRBJ2-5; maybe TRBD1 (6 bases). Germline-derived CDR1 and CDR2 are SGHVS and FNYEAQ. Trimming removed 3 bases from V and 3 bases from J, with 11 bases in between. The CDR3 contains 14 residues.

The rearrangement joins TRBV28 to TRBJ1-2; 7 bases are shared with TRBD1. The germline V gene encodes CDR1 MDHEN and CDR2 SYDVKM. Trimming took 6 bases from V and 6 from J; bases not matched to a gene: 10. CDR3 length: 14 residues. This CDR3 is CASRKGAGLNGYTF. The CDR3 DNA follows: TGTGCCAGCAGGAAGGGGGCAGGCTTGAATGGCTACACCTTC.

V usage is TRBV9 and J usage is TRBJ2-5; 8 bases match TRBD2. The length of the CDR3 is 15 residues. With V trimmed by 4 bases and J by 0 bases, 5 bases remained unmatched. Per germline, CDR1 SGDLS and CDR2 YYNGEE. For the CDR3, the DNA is TGTGCCAGCAGCCCGGGACTAGTGTACCAAGAGACCCAGTACTTC. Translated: CASSPGLVYQETQYF.

CDR3 residues: CASSPPGVGKLFF. CDR3 DNA: TGTGCCAGCAGCCCCCCCGGGGTAGGAAAACTGTTTTTT. The chain recombines TRBV7-9 with TRBJ1-4; no reliable D call. The germline CDR1 and CDR2 sequences are SEHNR and FQNEAQ (reference sequence). The CDR3 loop spans 13 amino acids. V lost 5 bases and J lost 10, with 14 bases in between. The whole variable domain, remainder taken from reference TRBV7-9 and TRBJ1-4, is DTGVSQNPRHKITKRGQNVTFRCDPISEHNRLYWYRQTLGQGPEFLTYFQNEAQLEKSRLLSDRFSAERPKGSFSTLEIQRTEQGDSAMYLCASSPPGVGKLFFGSGTQLSVL.

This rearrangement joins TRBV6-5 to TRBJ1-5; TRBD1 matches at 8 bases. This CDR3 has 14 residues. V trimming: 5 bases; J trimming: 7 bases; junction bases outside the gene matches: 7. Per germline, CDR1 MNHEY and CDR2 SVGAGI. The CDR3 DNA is TGTGCCAGCAGTCCCGCGACAGGGGTACAGCCCCAGCATTTT. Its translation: CASSPATGVQPQHF.

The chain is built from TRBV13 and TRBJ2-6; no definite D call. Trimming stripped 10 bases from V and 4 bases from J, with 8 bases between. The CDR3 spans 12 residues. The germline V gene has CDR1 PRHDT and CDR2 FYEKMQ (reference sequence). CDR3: CATQSGANVLTF. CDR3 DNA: TGTGCCACCCAGTCCGGGGCCAACGTCCTGACTTTC.

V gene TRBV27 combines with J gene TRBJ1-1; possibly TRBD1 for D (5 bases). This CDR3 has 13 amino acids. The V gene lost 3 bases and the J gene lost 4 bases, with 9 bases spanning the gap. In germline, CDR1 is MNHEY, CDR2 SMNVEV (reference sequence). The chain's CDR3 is CASSFGGGTEAFF. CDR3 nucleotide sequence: TGTGCCAGCAGTTTTGGGGGGGGCACTGAAGCTTTCTTT.

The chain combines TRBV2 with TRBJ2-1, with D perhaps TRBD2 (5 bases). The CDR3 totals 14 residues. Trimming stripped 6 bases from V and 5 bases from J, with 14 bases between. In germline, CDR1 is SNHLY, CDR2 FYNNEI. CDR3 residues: CASREPGFNNEQFF. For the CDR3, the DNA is TGTGCCAGCAGGGAACCGGGATTTAACAATGAGCAGTTCTTC.

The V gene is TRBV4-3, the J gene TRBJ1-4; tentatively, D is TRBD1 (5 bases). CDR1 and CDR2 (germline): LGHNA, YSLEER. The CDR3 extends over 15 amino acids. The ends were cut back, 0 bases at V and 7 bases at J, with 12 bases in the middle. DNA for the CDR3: TGCGCCAGCAGCCAAGAGATGGGGGGTGCTGAAAAACTGTTTTTT. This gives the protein CASSQEMGGAEKLFF.

The CDR3 coding sequence is TGTGCCAGCAGCTTCACCGGGACAGAGAACAATGAGCAGTTCTTC. Protein sequence: CASSFTGTENNEQFF. V and J are TRBV7-2 and TRBJ2-1; TRBD1 aligns across 7 bases. J gave up 5 bases and V 3 bases, and 7 bases lay outside the gene matches. This CDR3 is 15 amino acids long. Germline lookup yields CDR1 SGHTA and CDR2 FQGNSA.

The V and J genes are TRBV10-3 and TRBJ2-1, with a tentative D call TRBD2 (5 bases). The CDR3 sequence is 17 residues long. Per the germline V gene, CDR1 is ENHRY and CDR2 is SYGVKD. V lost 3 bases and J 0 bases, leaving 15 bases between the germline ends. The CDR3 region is CAISDRGGRRSYNEQFF. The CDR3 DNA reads TGTGCCATCAGTGATCGAGGCGGGCGCCGCTCCTACAATGAGCAGTTCTTC.

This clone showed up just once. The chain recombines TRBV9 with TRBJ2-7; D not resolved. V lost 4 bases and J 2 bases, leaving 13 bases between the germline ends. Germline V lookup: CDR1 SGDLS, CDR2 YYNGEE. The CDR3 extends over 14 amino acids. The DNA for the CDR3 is TGTGCCAGCAGCCTTTCTGGCTCAGCCTACGAGCAGTACTTC. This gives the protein CASSLSGSAYEQYF.

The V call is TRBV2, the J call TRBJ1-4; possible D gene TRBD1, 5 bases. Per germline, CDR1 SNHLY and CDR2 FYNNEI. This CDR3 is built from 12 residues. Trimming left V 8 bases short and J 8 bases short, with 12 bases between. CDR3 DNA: TGTGCCAGCCTCGTTCAGGGCGAAAAACTGTTTTTT. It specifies CASLVQGEKLFF. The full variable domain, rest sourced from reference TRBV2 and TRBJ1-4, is EPEVTQTPSHQVTQMGQEVILRCVPISNHLYFYWYRQILGQKVEFLVSFYNNEISEKSEIFDDQFSVERPDGSNFTLKIRSTKLEDSAMYFCASLVQGEKLFFGSGTQLSVL.

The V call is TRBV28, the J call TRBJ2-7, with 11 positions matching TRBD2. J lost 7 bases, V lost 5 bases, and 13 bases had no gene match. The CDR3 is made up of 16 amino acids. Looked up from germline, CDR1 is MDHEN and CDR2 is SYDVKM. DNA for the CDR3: TGTGCCAGCAGTGAACTAGCGGGAGAAAATGGATGGGAGCAGTACTTC. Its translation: CASSELAGENGWEQYF.

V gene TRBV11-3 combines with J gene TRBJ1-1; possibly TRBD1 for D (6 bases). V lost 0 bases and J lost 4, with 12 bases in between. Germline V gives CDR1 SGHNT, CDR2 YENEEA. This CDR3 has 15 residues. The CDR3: CASSLEGGGFTEAFF. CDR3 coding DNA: TGTGCCAGCAGCTTAGAAGGTGGGGGCTTCACTGAAGCTTTCTTT. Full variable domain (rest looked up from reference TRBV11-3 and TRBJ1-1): EAGVVQSPRYKIIEKKQPVAFWCNPISGHNTLYWYLQNLGQGPELLIRYENEEAVDDSQLPKDRFSAERLKGVDSTLKIQPAELGDSAVYLCASSLEGGGFTEAFFGQGTRLTVV.